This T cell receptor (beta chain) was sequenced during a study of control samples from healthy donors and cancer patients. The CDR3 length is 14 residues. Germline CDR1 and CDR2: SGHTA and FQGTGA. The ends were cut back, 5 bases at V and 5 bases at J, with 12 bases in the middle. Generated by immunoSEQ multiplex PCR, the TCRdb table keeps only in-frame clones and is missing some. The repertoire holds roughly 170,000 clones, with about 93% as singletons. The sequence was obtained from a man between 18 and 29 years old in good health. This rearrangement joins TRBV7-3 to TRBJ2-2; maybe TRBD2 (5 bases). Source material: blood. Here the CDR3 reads CASSPGSYTGELFF. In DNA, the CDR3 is TGTGCCAGCAGCCCGGGGTCTTATACCGGGGAGCTGTTTTTT.